A single sample is the source of the 24 T cell receptor beta chains below, sequenced in a study of blood T cell repertoires in COVID-19. Method: immunoSEQ multiplex PCR; TCRdb's copy keeps in-frame clones and lacks some. The repertoire holds 70,000 to 80,000 clones, with 90% to 95% as singletons. Source material: peripheral blood. These receptors came from a human donor in a cohort sampled during active COVID-19.

The chain employs TRBV27 and TRBJ1-5; a weak D match, TRBD1 (5 bases). The CDR3 length is 15 residues. V was clipped by 2 bases and J by 0 bases, with 8 bases between them. Looked up from germline, CDR1 is MNHEY and CDR2 is SMNVEV (reference sequence). The CDR3 nucleotides are TGTGCCAGCAGTTTAGTCGGGGGTAGCAATCAGCCCCAGCATTTT. This encodes CASSLVGGSNQPQHF.

The chain couples TRBV4-1 to TRBJ2-1, with 9 bases lining up with TRBD1. The V gene end was trimmed by 0 bases and the J gene end by 11 bases; junction bases not matched to a gene: 5. The CDR3 is 14 residues long. Germline CDR1 and CDR2: MGHRA and YSYEKL. The CDR3 sequence is CASSQDGTGPKQFF. Here the CDR3 DNA reads TGCGCCAGCAGCCAAGACGGGACAGGGCCCAAGCAGTTCTTC.

This chain joins TRBV10-3 and TRBJ1-5; D not resolved. The CDR3 spans 14 residues. V gave up 8 bases and J gave up 7 bases, with 18 bases separating them. Germline V gene lookup returns CDR1 ENHRY and CDR2 SYGVKD. The CDR3 loop reads CAISPAAGDQPQHF. CDR3 in DNA: TGTGCCATCTCTCCGGCGGCGGGAGACCAGCCCCAGCATTTT.

This clone was counted a single time. The rearrangement uses TRBV11-3 and TRBJ2-1; D possibly corresponds to TRBD2 (6 bases). Trimming removed 1 base at V and 8 bases at J, with 15 bases between. Germline CDR1 and CDR2: SGHNT and YENEEA. This CDR3 has 15 amino acids. CDR3 DNA sequence: TGTGCCAGCAGCTTAGGGGCTTTACCGGGGGATGAGCAGTTCTTC. This sequence encodes CASSLGALPGDEQFF.

This sequence joins TRBV6-5 and TRBJ2-1, with D possibly matching TRBD1 (5 bases). The length of the CDR3 is 13 residues. CDR1 is MNHEY and CDR2 is SVGAGI in the germline V gene. Trimming cost V 1 base and J 8 bases, with 9 bases left between them. CDR3 nucleotides: TGTGCCAGCAGTTACTTACAGGCCGATGAGCAGTTCTTC. Translation: CASSYLQADEQFF.

This clone was counted a few times. The chain recombines TRBV4-2 with TRBJ1-5; D is undetermined. Germline V CDR1 and CDR2: LGHNA, YNFKEQ. This CDR3 has 15 amino acids. Between the trimmed V and J ends, which lost 0 bases and 6 bases, there was a span of 12 bases. CDR3 sequence: CASSQDIGVGQPQHF. For the CDR3, the DNA is TGTGCCAGCAGCCAAGATATCGGGGTAGGTCAGCCCCAGCATTTT.

V is TRBV6-5 and J is TRBJ2-7, with 8 bases lining up with TRBD2. With 2 bases clipped from V and 2 bases from J, the junction kept 8 bases outside the gene matches. CDR3 length: 16 amino acids. CDR1 is MNHEY and CDR2 is SVGAGI in the germline V gene. As DNA, the CDR3 is TGTGCCAGCAGTTACGGTCCGGGGGGGGACACCTACGAGCAGTACTTC. Its translation: CASSYGPGGDTYEQYF.

V is TRBV7-3 and J is TRBJ2-3, with 9 nucleotides matching TRBD1. Germline CDR1 is SGHTA and CDR2 is FQGTGA. Trimming took 6 bases from V and 1 from J; bases not matched to a gene: 5. CDR3 size: 15 residues. The CDR3 DNA reads TGTGCCAGCAGTTTGGGGACAGGGCGCACAGATACGCAGTATTTT. Amino acid sequence: CASSLGTGRTDTQYF.

The chain has TRBV7-9 and TRBJ2-7, with 9 bases identical to TRBD2. The V segment lost 2 bases and the J segment 3 bases; nucleotides outside the gene matches: 8. This CDR3 is 16 amino acids long. CDR1 and CDR2 from the germline V gene are SEHNR and FQNEAQ (reference sequence). The CDR3 coding sequence is TGTGCCAGCAGCTTACGAGGCGGGGGGGGACGCTACGAGCAGTACTTC. Protein: CASSLRGGGGRYEQYF.

The rearrangement links TRBV5-1 to TRBJ1-3; 7 positions match TRBD1. Germline values: CDR1 SGHRS, CDR2 YFSETQ. J lost 0 bases, V lost 5 bases, and 5 bases had no gene match. This CDR3 is built from 15 residues. The CDR3 reads CASSLDRASGNTIYF. The CDR3 DNA is TGCGCCAGCAGTCTTGACAGGGCCTCTGGAAACACCATATATTTT.

The V gene is TRBV18, the J gene TRBJ2-2; the match to TRBD1 covers 7 bases. V lost 6 bases and J lost 3; bases outside the gene matches: 13. Germline assignment: CDR1 KGHSH and CDR2 LQKENI. The CDR3 contains 17 residues. In nucleotides, the CDR3 is TGTGCCAGCTCCCTACCGACAGGGTTCTCTTACACCGGGGAGCTGTTTTTT. Translated: CASSLPTGFSYTGELFF.

The chain combines TRBV11-2 with TRBJ2-1; TRBD2 matches at 11 bases. Unmatched junction bases numbered 12, after V lost 1 base and J lost 10 bases. The CDR3 sequence is 17 residues long. Per germline, CDR1 SGHAT and CDR2 FQNNGV. CDR3 nucleotide sequence: TGTGCCAGCAGCTTAGTGATTGGTCTAGCGGGGGGTATCGAGCAGTTCTTC. Translation: CASSLVIGLAGGIEQFF.

This chain joins TRBV6-6 and TRBJ1-5, with TRBD1 matching over 7 bases. This CDR3 contains 15 residues. V lost 5 bases, J lost 5 bases, and 9 bases stayed unmatched. Germline CDR1 is MNHNY and CDR2 is SVGAGI (reference sequence). The CDR3 region is CASSQGQPGDQPQHF. The CDR3 coding sequence is TGTGCCAGCAGTCAGGGACAGCCTGGTGATCAGCCCCAGCATTTT.

V is TRBV6-5 and J is TRBJ2-7; D ambiguous. Deletions cut 6 bases from V and 4 bases from J, with 7 bases between. The V gene's germline CDR1 is MNHEY and CDR2 SVGAGI. This CDR3 contains 11 residues. CDR3: CASSYLYEQYF. The DNA for the CDR3 is TGTGCCAGCAGCTACCTATACGAGCAGTACTTC.

The rearrangement links TRBV5-1 to TRBJ2-7, with TRBD1 identical over 8 bases. V lost 1 base, J lost 2 bases, and 5 bases stayed unmatched. Germline CDR1 and CDR2: SGHRS and YFSETQ. There are 15 residues in the CDR3. CDR3 loop: CASSLQGQGPYEQYF. In DNA form, the CDR3 reads TGCGCCAGCAGCTTGCAAGGACAGGGCCCCTACGAGCAGTACTTC.

The chain carries TRBV5-1 and TRBJ2-2; the match to TRBD2 covers 16 bases. The CDR3 has 18 residues. V shed 3 bases and J 4 bases; nucleotides not matched to a gene: 6. Germline lookup yields CDR1 SGHRS and CDR2 YFSETQ. DNA for the CDR3: TGCGCCAGCAGCTGGGGACTAGCGGGGGGGCCCGGCACCGGGGAGCTGTTTTTT. Its protein is CASSWGLAGGPGTGELFF.

The gene calls are TRBV5-6 and TRBJ2-3; 7 bases are shared with TRBD1. The CDR3 runs 16 residues. The junction had 10 bases not matched to a gene; V was cut back by 2 bases and J by 4 bases. Per the germline V gene, CDR1 is SGHDT and CDR2 is YYEEEE. CDR3 nucleotides: TGTGCCAGCAGCTTACAGGGGCCCTTATTGTCAGATACGCAGTATTTT. This encodes CASSLQGPLLSDTQYF. Together with reference TRBV5-6 and TRBJ2-3, the CDR3 gives the full variable domain: DAGVTQSPTHLIKTRGQQVTLRCSPKSGHDTVSWYQQALGQGPQFIFQYYEEEERQRGNFPDRFSGHQFPNYSSELNVNALLLGDSALYLCASSLQGPLLSDTQYFGPGTRLTVL.

The V call is TRBV5-1, the J call TRBJ2-3; 8 positions agree with TRBD1. V shed 4 bases, J shed 3 bases, and the junction held 10 bases outside the gene matches. CDR1 and CDR2 from the germline V gene are SGHRS and YFSETQ. The CDR3 length is 16 residues. CDR3 loop: CASSQGQGLRTDTQYF. For the CDR3, the DNA is TGCGCCAGCAGCCAAGGACAGGGATTGAGGACAGATACGCAGTATTTT.

The chain has TRBV19 and TRBJ2-1, with D maybe TRBD1 (6 bases). V was shortened by 5 bases and J by 8 bases, with 13 bases between the two germline ends. This CDR3 spans 13 amino acids. Germline-derived CDR1 and CDR2 are LNHDA and SQIVND (reference sequence). CDR3 region: CASSSGQKDEQFF. The CDR3 coding sequence is TGTGCCAGTAGTTCGGGACAAAAAGATGAGCAGTTCTTC.

This clone occurred once. The chain joins TRBV30 to TRBJ1-2; the D gene is possibly TRBD1 (5 bases). The ends were cut back, 1 base at V and 1 base at J, with 22 bases in the middle. This CDR3 is built from 18 residues. Germline V CDR1 and CDR2: GTSNPN, SVGIG (reference sequence). The CDR3 region is CAWSAPKGVRRFNYGYTF. CDR3 coding DNA: TGTGCCTGGAGTGCCCCAAAAGGGGTCCGTAGATTTAACTATGGCTACACCTTC.

The gene calls are TRBV24-1 and TRBJ2-1, with 8 bases matching TRBD1. The CDR3 is 17 residues long. Germline lookup yields CDR1 KGHDR and CDR2 SFDVKD. J gave up 5 bases and V 2 bases, and 10 bases lay outside the gene matches. The CDR3 nucleotides are TGTGCCACCAGTGATTCTCCCGGACAGGGACAGGACAATGAGCAGTTCTTC. This translates into CATSDSPGQGQDNEQFF.

This clone has just one count. The rearrangement uses TRBV4-2 and TRBJ2-3, with TRBD2 matching over 8 bases. With V trimmed by 0 bases and J by 7 bases, 9 bases remained unmatched. This CDR3 is 16 amino acids long. The germline V gene has CDR1 LGHNA and CDR2 YNFKEQ. CDR3 nucleotide sequence: TGTGCCAGCAGCCAAGATCTTAGCGGGGCGGGTCATACGCAGTATTTT. It yields the protein CASSQDLSGAGHTQYF.

This sequence joins TRBV19 and TRBJ1-3; D is possibly TRBD1 (6 bases). The germline CDR1 and CDR2 sequences are LNHDA and SQIVND (reference sequence). Trimming left V 0 bases short and J 1 base short, with 16 bases between. The CDR3 extends over 18 amino acids. Here the CDR3 DNA reads TGTGCCAGTAGTATAGATGCCTACGCCGGGACATCTGGAAACACCATATATTTT. Its protein product is CASSIDAYAGTSGNTIYF.

The rearrangement links TRBV5-1 to TRBJ2-3, with TRBD2 matching over 7 bases. Germline V CDR1 and CDR2: SGHRS, YFSETQ. The trim removed 0 bases at V and 4 bases at J, leaving 2 bases unmatched. CDR3 length: 14 residues. In nucleotides, the CDR3 is TGCGCCAGCAGCTTGGCCGGGGGGTCAGATACGCAGTATTTT. It specifies CASSLAGGSDTQYF.